Listed below are T cell receptor beta chains from one sample, sequenced in a study of T-cell reconstitution after alpha-beta-depleted transplantation in children. TCRdb itself ran the PCR reads through MiXCR, one entry per CDR3 protein. This sample carries 600,000 to 700,000 distinct CDR3 sequences, about an eighth of them seen once, and the ten largest clones take 0.79%. The sequencing used PBMCs, collected before TCRalphabeta/CD19-depleted stem cell transplant. The origin of the receptors is a girl under 10 years old with congenital amegakaryocytic thrombocytopenia, due to receive a stem cell transplant. Each CDR3 is given with its conserved first and last residue. The D gene is left open where the match is weak. Clone size is given for some rows only: seen once, a few or many times, or a class if the clone is expanded.

TRBJ2-1 - TRBD2 TRBV18 TGTGCCAGCTCACCACCAAGGGGGGCTCTAGCGGGAGTGGATGAGCAGTTCTTC CASSPPRGALAGVDEQFF
TRBJ2-3 many - TRBV20-1 TGCAGTGCTAGACGGAGTAGGACGTCAGATACGCAGTATTTT CSARRSRTSDTQYF
TRBJ2-4 many - TRBV6-1 TGTGCTACCGACTCCTTTGGAGGAAACATTCAGTACTTC CATDSFGGNIQYF
TRBJ2-2 few - TRBV7-7 TGTGCCAGCTCCGGGTCCGGGGAGCTGTTTTTT CASSGSGELFF
TRBJ2-7 few TRBD1 TRBV5-1 TGCGCCAGCAGCATCGGTCAGGGGGCCTACGAGCAGTACTTC CASSIGQGAYEQYF
TRBJ2-7 - - TRBV10-3 TGTGCCATCAGTGAGTCGTGGGATTACGAGCAGTACTTC CAISESWDYEQYF
TRBJ2-7 many - TRBV6-1 TGTGCCAGCAGTGAAGGTCCGGCCTCCTACGAGCAGTACTTC CASSEGPASYEQYF
TRBJ1-1 many - TRBV5-8 TGTGCCAGCAGCTTTGGTGTGGGGAGCATGAACACTGAAGCTTTCTTT CASSFGVGSMNTEAFF
TRBJ2-2 many - TRBV29-1 TGCAGCGTTGTATGGGGCACCGGGGAGCTGTTTTTT CSVVWGTGELFF
TRBJ2-2 many - TRBV10-3 TGTGCCACCTCACGAACAGGAATGAACACCGGGGAGCTGTTTTTT CATSRTGMNTGELFF
TRBJ2-2 many - TRBV5-5 TGTGCCAGCAGCTTGTTCCGGGACACCCCGAGCACCGGGGAGCTGTTTTTT CASSLFRDTPSTGELFF
TRBJ2-7 many TRBD1 TRBV7-2 TGTGCCAGCAGCTCGGGACAGGCGACCTACGAGCAGTACTTC CASSSGQATYEQYF
TRBJ1-4 many - TRBV29-1 TGCAGCGTTGAGGGTCCGGGAGATTCATCTGAAAAACTGTTTTTT CSVEGPGDSSEKLFF
TRBJ1-3 many - TRBV20-1 TGCAGTGTCACGAGCCAGGCGATCTCTGGAAACACCATATATTTT CSVTSQAISGNTIYF
TRBJ2-1 few TRBD1 TRBV4-1 TGCGCCAGCAGCCGCGATCGACTGGGACAGAACTCCTACAATGAGCAGTTCTTC CASSRDRLGQNSYNEQFF
TRBJ2-5 many - TRBV5-1 TGCGCCAGCAGCACAACAGGGCGTGTTGGGGAGACCCAGTACTTC CASSTTGRVGETQYF